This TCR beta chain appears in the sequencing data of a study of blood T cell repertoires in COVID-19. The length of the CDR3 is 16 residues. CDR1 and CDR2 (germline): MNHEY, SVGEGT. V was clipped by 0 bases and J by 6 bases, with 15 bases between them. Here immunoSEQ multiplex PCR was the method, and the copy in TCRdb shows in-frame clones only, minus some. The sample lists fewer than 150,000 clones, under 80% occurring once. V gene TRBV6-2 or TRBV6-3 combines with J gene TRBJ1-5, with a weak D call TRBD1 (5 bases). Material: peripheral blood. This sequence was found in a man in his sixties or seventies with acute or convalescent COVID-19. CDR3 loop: CASSYSVIGGTQPQHF. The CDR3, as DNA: TGTGCCAGCAGTTACTCTGTAATCGGGGGGACTCAGCCCCAGCATTTT.